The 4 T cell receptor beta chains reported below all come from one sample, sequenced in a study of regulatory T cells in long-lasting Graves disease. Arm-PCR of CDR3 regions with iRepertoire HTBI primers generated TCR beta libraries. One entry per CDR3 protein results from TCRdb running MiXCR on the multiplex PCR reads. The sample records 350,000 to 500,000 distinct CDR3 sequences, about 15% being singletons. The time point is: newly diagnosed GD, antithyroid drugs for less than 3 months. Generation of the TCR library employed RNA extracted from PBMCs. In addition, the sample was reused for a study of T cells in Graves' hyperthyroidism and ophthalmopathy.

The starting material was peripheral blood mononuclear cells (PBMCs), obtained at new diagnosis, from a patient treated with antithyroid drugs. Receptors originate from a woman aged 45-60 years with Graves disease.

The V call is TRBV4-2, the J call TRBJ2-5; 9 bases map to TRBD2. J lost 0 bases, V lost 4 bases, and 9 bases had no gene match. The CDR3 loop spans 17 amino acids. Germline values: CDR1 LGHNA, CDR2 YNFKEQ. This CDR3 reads CASSPSGLAFNQETQYF. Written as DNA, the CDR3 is TGTGCCAGCAGCCCTTCAGGACTAGCGTTTAACCAAGAGACCCAGTACTTC.

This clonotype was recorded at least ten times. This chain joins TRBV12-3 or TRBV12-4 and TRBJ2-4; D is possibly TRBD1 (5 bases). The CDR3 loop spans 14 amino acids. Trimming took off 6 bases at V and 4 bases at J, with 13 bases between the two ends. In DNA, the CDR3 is TGTGCCAGCAGCTACTCAGGGATTAAAAACATTCAGTACTTC. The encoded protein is CASSYSGIKNIQYF.

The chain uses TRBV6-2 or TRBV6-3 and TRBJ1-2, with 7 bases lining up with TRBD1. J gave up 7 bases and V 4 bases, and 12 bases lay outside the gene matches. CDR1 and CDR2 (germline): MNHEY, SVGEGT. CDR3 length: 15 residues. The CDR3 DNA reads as TGTGCCAGCAGTTTAGGGGAAAAGGGGGCGGGTGGCTACACCTTC. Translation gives CASSLGEKGAGGYTF.

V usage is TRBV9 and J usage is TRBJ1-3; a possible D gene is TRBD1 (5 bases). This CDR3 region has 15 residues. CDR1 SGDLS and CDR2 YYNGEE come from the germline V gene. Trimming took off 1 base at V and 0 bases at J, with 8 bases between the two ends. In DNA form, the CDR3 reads TGTGCCAGCAGCGTACAGGGAGGCTCTGGAAACACCATATATTTT. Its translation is CASSVQGGSGNTIYF. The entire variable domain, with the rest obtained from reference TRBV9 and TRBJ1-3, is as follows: DSGVTQTPKHLITATGQRVTLRCSPRSGDLSVYWYQQSLDQGLQFLIQYYNGEERAKGNILERFSAQQFPDLHSELNLSSLELGDSALYFCASSVQGGSGNTIYFGEGSWLTVV.